These T cell receptor beta chains were read from a single sample in a study of cytomegalovirus exposure and HLA in healthy donors. Clones were read by immunoSEQ multiplex PCR, and TCRdb kept only the in-frame ones, dropping some. The sample yields roughly 110,000 clones, 60% to 85% seen once. The material sequenced was PBMCs. The source of these receptors is a woman in her thirties or forties in good health and CMV-seropositive. Both conserved end residues are part of each CDR3. Each record gives: J gene, D gene, V gene, clone size, CDR3 DNA, CDR3 protein. The D gene is left open where the match is weak. Some rows mark clone size as missing; the rest say once, few, many or name a class of expanded clone.

j_gene: TRBJ1-5; d_gene: -; v_gene: TRBV9; abundance: -; CDR3nt: TGTGCCAGCAGCGTCGGTCCTTTAGGCAATCAGCCCCAGCATTTT; CDR3aa: CASSVGPLGNQPQHF
j_gene: TRBJ1-1; d_gene: TRBD1; v_gene: TRBV6-1; abundance: -; CDR3nt: TGTGCCAGCAGTGATCCACGGACAGGGTGGGACACTGAAGCTTTCTTT; CDR3aa: CASSDPRTGWDTEAFF
j_gene: TRBJ1-5; d_gene: -; v_gene: TRBV20-1; abundance: -; CDR3nt: TGCAGTGCTAGACATCTCCAGGTGCAGCATTTT; CDR3aa: CSARHLQVQHF
j_gene: TRBJ1-2; d_gene: TRBD1; v_gene: TRBV6-1; abundance: -; CDR3nt: TGTGCCAGCAGTGAGGGGACAGGGGCTGGCTACACCTTC; CDR3aa: CASSEGTGAGYTF
j_gene: TRBJ1-2; d_gene: TRBD1; v_gene: TRBV2; abundance: -; CDR3nt: TGTGCCAGCAGTGAAGCGGGACAGGGATACTATGGCTACACCTTC; CDR3aa: CASSEAGQGYYGYTF
j_gene: TRBJ1-3; d_gene: -; v_gene: TRBV28; abundance: few; CDR3nt: TGTGCCAGCAGTTCACCAGGGACTTTAGGCTCTGGAAACACCATATATTTT; CDR3aa: CASSSPGTLGSGNTIYF
j_gene: TRBJ1-1; d_gene: -; v_gene: TRBV5-1; abundance: -; CDR3nt: TGCGCCAGCAGCTTGGCCGCGGGGGCGCCCACTGAAGCTTTCTTT; CDR3aa: CASSLAAGAPTEAFF
j_gene: TRBJ1-2; d_gene: TRBD1; v_gene: TRBV19; abundance: -; CDR3nt: TGTGCCAGTAGCACAGGGGCCCTCGAAGGCTACACCTTC; CDR3aa: CASSTGALEGYTF
j_gene: TRBJ2-1; d_gene: -; v_gene: TRBV7-9; abundance: few; CDR3nt: TGTGCCAGCAGCGAGAGACAGCTGTCCAATGAGCAGTTCTTC; CDR3aa: CASSERQLSNEQFF
j_gene: TRBJ2-3; d_gene: TRBD2; v_gene: TRBV7-3; abundance: -; CDR3nt: TGTGCCAGCAGCTCAAGCGGGGGGAAGACAGATACGCAGTATTTT; CDR3aa: CASSSSGGKTDTQYF
j_gene: TRBJ1-1; d_gene: -; v_gene: TRBV4-1; abundance: few; CDR3nt: TGCGCCAGCAGCCAGCCGAGGGCGAACACTGAAGCTTTCTTT; CDR3aa: CASSQPRANTEAFF
j_gene: TRBJ1-1; d_gene: TRBD1; v_gene: TRBV18; abundance: -; CDR3nt: TGTGCCAGCTCACCTCCCACAGGGGCTGGGAACACTGAAGCTTTCTTT; CDR3aa: CASSPPTGAGNTEAFF
j_gene: TRBJ1-6; d_gene: TRBD1; v_gene: TRBV30; abundance: few; CDR3nt: TGTGCCTGGGGAAAGCTTGACAGGGCTATTTCACCCCTCCACTTT; CDR3aa: CAWGKLDRAISPLHF
j_gene: TRBJ1-5; d_gene: -; v_gene: TRBV23-1; abundance: -; CDR3nt: TGCGCCAGCACCTCAAGGGTGGCGGGGAAGGGGAGCAATCAGCCCCAGCATTTT; CDR3aa: CASTSRVAGKGSNQPQHF
j_gene: TRBJ2-7; d_gene: -; v_gene: TRBV7-9; abundance: -; CDR3nt: TGTGCCAGCAGCTTAGAAGGTGGGCTTGCCGAGCAGTACTTC; CDR3aa: CASSLEGGLAEQYF
j_gene: TRBJ2-7; d_gene: -; v_gene: TRBV5-1; abundance: -; CDR3nt: TGCGCCAGCAGGGGAGGCTACGAGCAGTACTTC; CDR3aa: CASRGGYEQYF
j_gene: TRBJ1-2; d_gene: -; v_gene: TRBV5-8; abundance: few; CDR3nt: TGTGCCAGCAGCTGGCAGGGGAATAAAGGTAAGCATGGCTACACCTTC; CDR3aa: CASSWQGNKGKHGYTF
j_gene: TRBJ2-3; d_gene: -; v_gene: TRBV13; abundance: -; CDR3nt: TGTGCCAGCAGCTCATACCCACTACCCACAGATACGCAGTATTTT; CDR3aa: CASSSYPLPTDTQYF
j_gene: TRBJ2-5; d_gene: -; v_gene: TRBV10-3; abundance: -; CDR3nt: TGTGCCATCAGTGTCCTTCGGGGGTCGTGGGAGACCCAGTACTTC; CDR3aa: CAISVLRGSWETQYF
j_gene: TRBJ1-1; d_gene: -; v_gene: TRBV7-6; abundance: -; CDR3nt: TGTGCCAGCAGCTTAGCCCCCCAGGGCTCGAACACTGAAGCTTTCTTT; CDR3aa: CASSLAPQGSNTEAFF
j_gene: TRBJ2-7; d_gene: TRBD1; v_gene: TRBV7-9; abundance: -; CDR3nt: TGTGCCAGCAGCTTAGACAGGGGGTTCTACGAGCAGTACTTC; CDR3aa: CASSLDRGFYEQYF
j_gene: TRBJ1-2; d_gene: -; v_gene: TRBV5-1; abundance: -; CDR3nt: TGCGCCAGCAGCTACGACAGGCGCTATGGCTACACCTTC; CDR3aa: CASSYDRRYGYTF
j_gene: TRBJ1-2; d_gene: TRBD1; v_gene: TRBV6-1; abundance: few; CDR3nt: TGTGCCAGCAGAGACAGGGTCGACTATGGCTACACCTTC; CDR3aa: CASRDRVDYGYTF
j_gene: TRBJ2-2; d_gene: -; v_gene: TRBV27; abundance: -; CDR3nt: TGTGCCAGCAGTTTGTTACACCTGAACACCGGGGAGCTGTTTTTT; CDR3aa: CASSLLHLNTGELFF
j_gene: TRBJ1-2; d_gene: TRBD1; v_gene: TRBV6-6; abundance: once; CDR3nt: TGTGCCAGCAGTTACCGTCCAGGGACAGTTTATGGCTACACCTTC; CDR3aa: CASSYRPGTVYGYTF
j_gene: TRBJ1-6; d_gene: -; v_gene: TRBV11-2; abundance: -; CDR3nt: TGTGCCAGCAGCTCAATCATCGGGGGTAATTCACCCCTCCACTTT; CDR3aa: CASSSIIGGNSPLHF
j_gene: TRBJ2-3; d_gene: -; v_gene: TRBV6-4; abundance: -; CDR3nt: TGTGCCAGCAGTGACGGGGGCCTGTTAGATACGCAGTATTTT; CDR3aa: CASSDGGLLDTQYF
j_gene: TRBJ1-2; d_gene: -; v_gene: TRBV27; abundance: -; CDR3nt: TGTGCCAGCAGTTTATATTCCACGGACTATGGCTACACCTTC; CDR3aa: CASSLYSTDYGYTF
j_gene: TRBJ1-4; d_gene: TRBD1; v_gene: TRBV9; abundance: few; CDR3nt: TGTGCCAGCAGCGTAGGCGACAGGGCAAGGAGGGAAAAACTGTTTTTT; CDR3aa: CASSVGDRARREKLFF
j_gene: TRBJ2-5; d_gene: TRBD1; v_gene: TRBV7-8; abundance: -; CDR3nt: TGTGCCAGCAGCTGGGGGACAGGGATAGGAGAGACCCAGTACTTC; CDR3aa: CASSWGTGIGETQYF
j_gene: TRBJ1-2; d_gene: TRBD1; v_gene: TRBV2; abundance: -; CDR3nt: TGTGCCAGCGGAACCGGGACAGGGAACTATGGCTACACCTTC; CDR3aa: CASGTGTGNYGYTF
j_gene: TRBJ1-3; d_gene: -; v_gene: TRBV9; abundance: once; CDR3nt: TGTGCCAGCAGCGAACCATCCGCACGTGGCGGTGGAAACACCATATATTTT; CDR3aa: CASSEPSARGGGNTIYF
j_gene: TRBJ1-5; d_gene: TRBD1; v_gene: TRBV2; abundance: -; CDR3nt: TGTGCCAGCAGTGATCCACAGGGGTCCAGCAATCAGCCCCAGCATTTT; CDR3aa: CASSDPQGSSNQPQHF
j_gene: TRBJ2-5; d_gene: TRBD2; v_gene: TRBV5-4; abundance: -; CDR3nt: TGTGCCAGCAGCTCCCAACGGGGGGGAGAGACCCAGTACTTC; CDR3aa: CASSSQRGGETQYF
j_gene: TRBJ1-2; d_gene: TRBD1; v_gene: TRBV4-1; abundance: once; CDR3nt: TGCGCCAGCAGCCAGCCAGCAGGGGGCGCGCACTATGGCTACACCTTC; CDR3aa: CASSQPAGGAHYGYTF
j_gene: TRBJ2-7; d_gene: -; v_gene: TRBV7-9; abundance: -; CDR3nt: TGTGCCAGCAGATCCGGGACATCGGATGCGTACTTC; CDR3aa: CASRSGTSDAYF
j_gene: TRBJ1-2; d_gene: -; v_gene: TRBV15; abundance: -; CDR3nt: TGTGCCACCAGCAGACGGCAGGGGCATAACTATGGCTACACCTTC; CDR3aa: CATSRRQGHNYGYTF
j_gene: TRBJ1-6; d_gene: -; v_gene: TRBV7-2; abundance: -; CDR3nt: TGTGCCAGCAGGGCTGGCCAGTCACCCCTCCACTTT; CDR3aa: CASRAGQSPLHF
j_gene: TRBJ1-1; d_gene: -; v_gene: TRBV30; abundance: -; CDR3nt: TGTGCCTGGAGCTTGTGGGGCAGGGCTGAAGCTTTCTTT; CDR3aa: CAWSLWGRAEAFF
j_gene: TRBJ2-5; d_gene: -; v_gene: TRBV7-9; abundance: -; CDR3nt: TGTGCCAGCAGCTTAGCGAGTGTACGGGAGACCCAGTACTTC; CDR3aa: CASSLASVRETQYF
j_gene: TRBJ1-2; d_gene: -; v_gene: TRBV2; abundance: -; CDR3nt: TGTGCCAACCTACCCCGCCCGGGCTACACCTTC; CDR3aa: CANLPRPGYTF
j_gene: TRBJ1-2; d_gene: TRBD1; v_gene: TRBV15; abundance: -; CDR3nt: TGTGCCACCAGCCGGGGGGGGACAGGGCCCTATGGCTACACCTTC; CDR3aa: CATSRGGTGPYGYTF
j_gene: TRBJ1-5; d_gene: TRBD1; v_gene: TRBV6-1; abundance: once; CDR3nt: TGTGCCAGCAGCGGGAGGGACAGGGTAAATCAGCCCCAGCATTTT; CDR3aa: CASSGRDRVNQPQHF